This TCR beta chain emerged from a study of CD8+ T cells in alopecia areata. Study background: The tofacitinib course ran for 6 to 18 months and was followed by 6 months off drug. Treated patients were scored for severity by percent of scalp affected. Findings of the study overall: Normal skin's resident alphabeta T cells are also sequenced in scalp samples. Because of a solitary nonresponder, the connection of baseline CD8+ expansion to response stays uncertain.

The V gene lost 1 base and the J gene lost 6 bases, with 15 bases spanning the gap. CDR1 and CDR2 (germline): MGHRA, YSYEKL. CDR3 length: 16 residues. Treatment: oral pan-JAK inhibitor, 5-10 mg twice daily. Obtained from alopecia areata patients were lesional scalp punch biopsies along with peripheral blood. As concerns this clone: As yet, its antigen is unknown.

Following RNA extraction, reverse transcription yielded cDNA that acted as the sequencing template. Produced via immunoSEQ multiplex PCR; TCRdb's table is partial and in-frame only. This table has roughly 7,400 clones, 60% to 65% appearing once. The TCR comes from a human donor with alopecia areata. V usage is TRBV4-1 and J usage is TRBJ2-2, with TRBD2 as a possible D gene (6 bases). Specimen: skin, collected at week 4, from a patient treated with tofacitinib. The DNA of the CDR3 is TGCGCCAGCAGCCAAGTTTTAAGCCGGGAGCCCGGGGAGCTGTTTTTT. This translates into CASSQVLSREPGELFF.